The source of this T cell receptor beta chain is a study of graft-versus-host responses after intestinal transplantation. The wider study: Recipients were all induced with anti-thymocyte globulin, then given tacrolimus and steroids for around 3 years.

The table came from immunoSEQ multiplex PCR; TCRdb's copy has only in-frame clones and leaves some out. This table holds over 100,000 clones, around 93% found once. In germline, CDR1 is LNHNV, CDR2 YYDKDF (reference sequence). CDR3 length equals 13 residues. The V gene lost 8 bases and the J gene lost 4 bases, with 12 bases spanning the gap. A single count supports this clone. Antigen unknown. This chain links TRBV15 with TRBJ1-3; D may be TRBD1 (5 bases). This sequence was found in a human donor who received an intestinal transplant. This material consisted of unstimulated CD4+ T cells sorted from spleen or lymph node cells, taken before intestinal transplant. CDR3 amino acids: CATGWGRGNTIYF. CDR3 bases: TGTGCCACCGGGTGGGGGAGGGGAAACACCATATATTTT.